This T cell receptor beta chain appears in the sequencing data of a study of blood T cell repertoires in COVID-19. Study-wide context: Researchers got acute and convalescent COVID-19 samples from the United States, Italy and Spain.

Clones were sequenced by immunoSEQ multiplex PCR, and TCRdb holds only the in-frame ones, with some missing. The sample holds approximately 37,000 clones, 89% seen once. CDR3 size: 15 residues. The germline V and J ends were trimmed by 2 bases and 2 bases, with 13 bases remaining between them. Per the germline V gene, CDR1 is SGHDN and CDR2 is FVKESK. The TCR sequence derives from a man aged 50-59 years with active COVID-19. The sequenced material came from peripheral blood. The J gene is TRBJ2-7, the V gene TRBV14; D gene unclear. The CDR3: CASSQKNSLAYEQYF. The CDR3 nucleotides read TGTGCCAGCAGCCAAAAAAATAGCCTAGCCTACGAGCAGTACTTC.